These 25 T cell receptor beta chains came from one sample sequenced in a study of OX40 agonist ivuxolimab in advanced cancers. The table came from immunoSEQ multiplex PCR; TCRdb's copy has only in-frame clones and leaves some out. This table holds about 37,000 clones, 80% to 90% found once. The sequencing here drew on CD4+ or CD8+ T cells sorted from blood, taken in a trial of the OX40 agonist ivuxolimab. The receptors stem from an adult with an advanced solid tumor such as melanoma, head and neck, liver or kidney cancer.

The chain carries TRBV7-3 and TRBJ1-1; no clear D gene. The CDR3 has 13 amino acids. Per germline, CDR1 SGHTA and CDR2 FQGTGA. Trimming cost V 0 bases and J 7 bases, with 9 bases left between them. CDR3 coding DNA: TGTGCCAGCAGCTTAACGTTAAAGGGTGAAGCTTTCTTT. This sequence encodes CASSLTLKGEAFF.

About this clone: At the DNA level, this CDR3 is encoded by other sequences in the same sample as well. As DNA, the CDR3 is TGCGCCAGCAGCCTCCGAAGGACAGGGGACGTGGGCGAGCAGTACTTC. Protein product: CASSLRRTGDVGEQYF. The chain combines TRBV5-1 with TRBJ2-7, with TRBD1 matching 9 bases. The V gene's germline CDR1 is SGHRS and CDR2 YFSETQ. This CDR3 spans 16 amino acids. The trim removed 4 bases at V and 6 bases at J, leaving 14 bases unmatched.

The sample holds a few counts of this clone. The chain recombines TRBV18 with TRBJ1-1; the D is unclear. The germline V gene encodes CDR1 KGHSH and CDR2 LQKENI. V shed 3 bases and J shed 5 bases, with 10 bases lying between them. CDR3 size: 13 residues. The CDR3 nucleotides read TGTGCCAGCTCACCTATCGGATGGACTGAAGCTTTCTTT. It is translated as CASSPIGWTEAFF.

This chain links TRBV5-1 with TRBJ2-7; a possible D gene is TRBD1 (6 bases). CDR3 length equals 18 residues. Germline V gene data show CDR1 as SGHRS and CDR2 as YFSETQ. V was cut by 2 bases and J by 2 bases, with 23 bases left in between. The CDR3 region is CASSFSWSGGGVAYEQYF. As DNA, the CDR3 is TGCGCCAGCAGCTTTTCCTGGTCGGGTGGGGGCGTAGCCTACGAGCAGTACTTC.

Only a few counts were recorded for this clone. In DNA form, the CDR3 reads TGCGCCAGCAGCTTGGTGTCAGGGTCCTTGAACACTGAAGCTTTCTTT. Translated, it gives CASSLVSGSLNTEAFF. The chain recombines TRBV5-1 with TRBJ1-1; D is possibly TRBD1 (5 bases). Germline V gives CDR1 SGHRS, CDR2 YFSETQ. V was cut by 0 bases and J by 0 bases, with 12 bases left in between. The CDR3 covers 16 residues.

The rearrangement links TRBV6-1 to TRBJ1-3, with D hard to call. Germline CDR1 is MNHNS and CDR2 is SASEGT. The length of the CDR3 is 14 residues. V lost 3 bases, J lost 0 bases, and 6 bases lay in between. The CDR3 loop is CASSDRFSGNTIYF. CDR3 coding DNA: TGTGCCAGCAGTGACAGGTTCTCTGGAAACACCATATATTTT.

DNA of the CDR3: TGTGCCACCGGGGGTATGCTCACAGATACGCAGTATTTT. This sequence encodes CATGGMLTDTQYF. This chain uses TRBV27 with TRBJ2-3, with D maybe TRBD2 (6 bases). This CDR3 spans 13 amino acids. Trimming pared 10 bases from V and 2 bases from J, leaving 13 bases between. CDR1 MNHEY and CDR2 SMNVEV come from the germline V gene (reference sequence).

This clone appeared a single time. The chain's CDR3 is CASSLRAGEREAFF. DNA for the CDR3: TGTGCCAGCAGCTTAAGGGCAGGGGAGCGGGAAGCTTTCTTT. The chain employs TRBV7-3 and TRBJ1-1; perhaps TRBD1 as D (6 bases). Per germline, CDR1 SGHTA and CDR2 FQGTGA. The CDR3 has 14 amino acids. With 1 base removed from V and 8 bases from J, the gap between germline ends came to 14 bases.

CDR3 amino acids: CASSKGGKLFF. The CDR3, as DNA: TGTGCCAGCAGCAAAGGTGGGAAACTGTTTTTT. The rearrangement uses TRBV21-1 and TRBJ1-4. TRBV21-1 is described as a pseudogene. The CDR3 loop spans 11 amino acids.

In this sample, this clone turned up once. The CDR3 region has the DNA TGTGCCAGCAGTGGGGCTAGTGGGTCCCAAGAGACCCAGTACTTC. Protein product: CASSGASGSQETQYF. The chain links TRBV7-9 to TRBJ2-5, with a tentative D call TRBD1 (5 bases). The ends were cut back, 6 bases at V and 1 base at J, with 15 bases in the middle. The CDR3 runs to 15 residues. CDR1 SEHNR and CDR2 FQNEAQ come from the germline V gene (reference sequence). The complete variable domain, with remaining parts taken from reference TRBV7-9 and TRBJ2-5, reads DTGVSQNPRHKITKRGQNVTFRCDPISEHNRLYWYRQTLGQGPEFLTYFQNEAQLEKSRLLSDRFSAERPKGSFSTLEIQRTEQGDSAMYLCASSGASGSQETQYFGPGTRLLVL.

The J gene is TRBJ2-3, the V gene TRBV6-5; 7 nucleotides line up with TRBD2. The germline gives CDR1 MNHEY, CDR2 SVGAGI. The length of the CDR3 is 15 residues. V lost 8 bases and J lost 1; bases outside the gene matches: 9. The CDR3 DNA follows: TGTGCCAGCTCCCTGGGGGGGAAGCGCACAGATACGCAGTATTTT. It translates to CASSLGGKRTDTQYF.

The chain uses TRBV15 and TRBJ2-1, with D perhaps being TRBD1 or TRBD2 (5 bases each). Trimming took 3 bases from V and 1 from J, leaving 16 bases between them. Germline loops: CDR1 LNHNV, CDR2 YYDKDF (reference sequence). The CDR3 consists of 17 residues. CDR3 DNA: TGTGCCACCAGCAGTCTAGTGGGGGTACCTTCCTACAATGAGCAGTTCTTC. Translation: CATSSLVGVPSYNEQFF.

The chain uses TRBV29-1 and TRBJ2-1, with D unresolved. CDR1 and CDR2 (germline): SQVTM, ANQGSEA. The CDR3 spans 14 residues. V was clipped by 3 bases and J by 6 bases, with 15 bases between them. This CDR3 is CSVDRPPPGNEQFF. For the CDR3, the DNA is TGCAGCGTTGATAGACCTCCCCCGGGCAATGAGCAGTTCTTC.

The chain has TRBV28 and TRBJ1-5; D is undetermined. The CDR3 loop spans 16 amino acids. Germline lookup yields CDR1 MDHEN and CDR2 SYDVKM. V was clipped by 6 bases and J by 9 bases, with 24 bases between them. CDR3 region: CASRAPGRVTIRPQHF. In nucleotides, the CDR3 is TGTGCCAGCAGGGCTCCGGGGAGGGTAACAATAAGGCCCCAGCATTTT.

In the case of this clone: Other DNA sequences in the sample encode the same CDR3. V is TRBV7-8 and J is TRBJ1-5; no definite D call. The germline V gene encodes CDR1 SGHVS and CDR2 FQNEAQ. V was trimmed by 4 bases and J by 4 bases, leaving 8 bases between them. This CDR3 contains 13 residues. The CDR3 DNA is TGTGCCAGCAGCTCCCCCGGGAATCAGCCCCAGCATTTT. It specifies CASSSPGNQPQHF.

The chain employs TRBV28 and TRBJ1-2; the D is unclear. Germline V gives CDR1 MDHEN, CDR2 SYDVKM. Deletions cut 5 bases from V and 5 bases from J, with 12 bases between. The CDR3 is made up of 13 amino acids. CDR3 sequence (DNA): TGTGCCAGCAGTGCCCAAATTATTTATGGCTACACCTTC. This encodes CASSAQIIYGYTF.

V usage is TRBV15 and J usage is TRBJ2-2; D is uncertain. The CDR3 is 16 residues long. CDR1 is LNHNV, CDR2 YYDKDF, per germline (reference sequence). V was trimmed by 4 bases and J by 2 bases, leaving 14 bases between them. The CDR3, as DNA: TGTGCCACCAGCACCTCTAGTGGTACAAACACCGGGGAGCTGTTTTTT. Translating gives CATSTSSGTNTGELFF. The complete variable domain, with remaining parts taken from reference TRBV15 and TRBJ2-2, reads DAMVIQNPRYQVTQFGKPVTLSCSQTLNHNVMYWYQQKSSQAPKLLFHYYDKDFNNEADTPDNFQSRRPNTSFCFLDIRSPGLGDTAMYLCATSTSSGTNTGELFFGEGSRLTVL.

CDR3 sequence reads: CASSRPGQGNNEQFF. In DNA, the CDR3 is TGTGCCAGTAGCCGGCCCGGACAGGGTAACAATGAGCAGTTCTTC. V usage is TRBV19 and J usage is TRBJ2-1, with TRBD1 matching over 8 bases. CDR3 size: 15 residues. Looked up from germline, CDR1 is LNHDA and CDR2 is SQIVND (reference sequence). J gave up 5 bases and V 6 bases, and 9 bases lay outside the gene matches.

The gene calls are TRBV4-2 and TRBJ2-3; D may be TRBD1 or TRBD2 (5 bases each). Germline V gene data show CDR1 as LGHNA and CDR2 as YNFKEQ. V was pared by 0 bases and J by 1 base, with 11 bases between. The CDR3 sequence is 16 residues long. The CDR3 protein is CASSQDPVGGTDTQYF. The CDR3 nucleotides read TGTGCCAGCAGCCAAGATCCAGTGGGGGGCACAGATACGCAGTATTTT.

This chain's CDR3 is CAIGGEGGVEAFF. In DNA form, the CDR3 reads TGTGCCATCGGCGGGGAAGGGGGAGTTGAAGCTTTCTTT. The genes are TRBV10-3 and TRBJ1-1; weak D call: TRBD1 (6 bases). The CDR3 consists of 13 residues. Germline values: CDR1 ENHRY, CDR2 SYGVKD. V shed 8 bases and J shed 7 bases, with 17 bases lying between them.

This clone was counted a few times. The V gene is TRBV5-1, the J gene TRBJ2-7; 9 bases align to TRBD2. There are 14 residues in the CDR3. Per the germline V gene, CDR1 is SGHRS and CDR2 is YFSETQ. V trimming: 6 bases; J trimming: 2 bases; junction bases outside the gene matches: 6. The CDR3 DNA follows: TGCGCCAGCACCCTGCGGGGGGGTACCTACGAGCAGTACTTC. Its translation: CASTLRGGTYEQYF.

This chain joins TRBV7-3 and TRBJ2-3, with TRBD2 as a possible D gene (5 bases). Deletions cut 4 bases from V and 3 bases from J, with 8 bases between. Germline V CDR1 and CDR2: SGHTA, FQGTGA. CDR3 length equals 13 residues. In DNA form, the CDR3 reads TGTGCCAGCAGCTCCTCGGGGACAGATACGCAGTATTTT. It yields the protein CASSSSGTDTQYF.

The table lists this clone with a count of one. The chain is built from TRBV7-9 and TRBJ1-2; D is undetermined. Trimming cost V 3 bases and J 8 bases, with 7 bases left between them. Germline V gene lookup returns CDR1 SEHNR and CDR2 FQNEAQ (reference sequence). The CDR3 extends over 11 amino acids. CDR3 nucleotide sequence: TGTGCCAGCAGCTTTAGCGGAGGCTACACCTTC. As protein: CASSFSGGYTF.

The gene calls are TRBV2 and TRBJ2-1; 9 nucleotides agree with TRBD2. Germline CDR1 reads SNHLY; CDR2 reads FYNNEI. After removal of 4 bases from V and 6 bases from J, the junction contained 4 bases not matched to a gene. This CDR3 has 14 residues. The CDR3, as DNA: TGTGCCAGCAGTGGCGGGGGGGGATTCAATGAGCAGTTCTTC. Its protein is CASSGGGGFNEQFF.

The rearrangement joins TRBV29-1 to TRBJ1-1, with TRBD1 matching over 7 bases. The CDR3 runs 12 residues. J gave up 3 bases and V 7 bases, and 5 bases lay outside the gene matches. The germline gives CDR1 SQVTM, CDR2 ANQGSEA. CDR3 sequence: CSGRQGDTEAFF. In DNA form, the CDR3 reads TGCAGCGGTCGACAGGGCGACACTGAAGCTTTCTTT.